Here is one TCR beta chain with its context. Its antigen remains unidentified. There are 16 residues in the CDR3. Germline CDR1 is SGHDT and CDR2 is YYEEEE. Trimming took 2 bases from V and 6 from J; bases not matched to a gene: 12. Primers for the PCR totalled 60 Vbeta and 13 Jbeta. The table came from immunoSEQ multiplex PCR; TCRdb's copy has only in-frame clones and leaves some out. Here the sample spans some 160,000 clones, about 72% being singletons. The sample originates from a study of cytomegalovirus exposure and HLA in healthy donors. Study-wide background: An earlier analysis identified 110 million or so unique TCR beta sequences in about 200 million T cells. The study, taken as a whole, reports: Listed as cytomegalovirus-associated were 150 to 200 TCR beta chains. When analyzed later, the rates of TCR association showed variation by HLA locus, with DRB1 the most and HLA-C the fewest. TCR beta chains associated with HLA were, in a later analysis, more clonally expanded than equally common others.

The sequenced material came from PBMCs. The TCR comes from a man aged 40-49 years in good health and CMV-seronegative. V is TRBV5-6 and J is TRBJ1-2, with TRBD1 matching over 8 bases. CDR3 sequence reads: CASSFGSPGGLDGYTF. CDR3 in DNA: TGTGCCAGCAGCTTCGGCTCGCCAGGGGGCCTCGATGGCTACACCTTC.